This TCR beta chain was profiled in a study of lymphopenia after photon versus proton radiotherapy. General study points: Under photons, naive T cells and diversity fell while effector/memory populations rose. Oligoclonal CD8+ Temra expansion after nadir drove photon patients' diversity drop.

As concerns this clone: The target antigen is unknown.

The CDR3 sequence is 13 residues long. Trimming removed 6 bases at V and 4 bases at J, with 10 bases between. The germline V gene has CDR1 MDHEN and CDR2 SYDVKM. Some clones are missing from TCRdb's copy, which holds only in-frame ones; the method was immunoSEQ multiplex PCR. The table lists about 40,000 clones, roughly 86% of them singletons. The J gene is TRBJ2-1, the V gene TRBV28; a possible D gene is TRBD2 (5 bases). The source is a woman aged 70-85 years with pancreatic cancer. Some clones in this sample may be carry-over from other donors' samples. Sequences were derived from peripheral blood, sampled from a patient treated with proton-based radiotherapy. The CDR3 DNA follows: TGTGCCAGCAGCGGACTCCTATACAATGAGCAGTTCTTC. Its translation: CASSGLLYNEQFF.